This T cell receptor (beta chain) emerged from a study of T cells in Graves' hyperthyroidism and ophthalmopathy. Findings and limits, study-wide: Among thyroid clonotypes expanded above 0.001, most also appeared in blood.

Thyroid ultrasound and orbital computed tomography, with clinical symptoms and serum thyroxine and TRAb, informed diagnoses. From RNA transcripts, TCR beta CDR3 regions were amplified. TCR CDR3 underwent first-round RT-PCR with the HTBI primer set. TCRdb called the multiplex PCR reads again in MiXCR, with one record for every CDR3 protein. This repertoire shows approximately 400,000 distinct CDR3 sequences, about a sixth found once; its top ten account for roughly 15%. On this clonotype: Its antigen is not known.

V lost 5 bases, J lost 3 bases, and 11 bases lay in between. CDR1 SGHAT and CDR2 FQDESV come from the germline V gene (reference sequence). The CDR3 spans 13 residues. The chain joins TRBV11-1 to TRBJ2-7, with D unclear. The material sequenced was blood. The sequence derives from a woman aged 18-30 years with Graves' hyperthyroidism. For the CDR3, the DNA is TGTGCCAGCAGCCTAGACGGAAACTACGAGCAGTACTTC. Translation: CASSLDGNYEQYF.